Sequencing of this T cell receptor (beta chain) was carried out in a study of immune characteristics of hereditary and idiopathic chronic pancreatitis. About the study as a whole: Local pancreatic immune cells and TCRbeta repertoires were profiled in hereditary and idiopathic chronic pancreatitis and were compared with control organ donor pancreases. The gDNA-based approach was selected because the approach required minimal in vitro experimental manipulation of T cells infiltrating the pancreas. TCRbeta sequencing included a few control pancreases, 7 or 8 pancreases with hereditary chronic pancreatitis and about six pancreases with idiopathic chronic pancreatitis.

Library preparation employed the immunoSEQ multiplex PCR assay. From pancreatic genomic DNA, the TCRbeta CDR3 region and adjacent sequences were amplified and sequenced. The study's processing was this. Repertoire diversity was assessed as a mean normalized Shannon-Wiener index, and productive clonality and productive rearrangement counts were also measured. Control and chronic pancreatitis repertoire metrics were compared by means of the nonparametric Mann-Whitney U test. A shared clonotype was defined as a CDR3beta sequence with the same amino acid composition and length across subjects. TCRdb stores this immuneACCESS table with in-frame sequences only. Part of the clones is absent; in the studies checked, under half of the shortfall reflects unresolved V genes, and no reason is known for the rest. Clone size and the V and J calls come from that table; the DNA yielded D and trimming. This sample gives several thousand clones in total; roughly 70% of them show up just once. Clones ranked in the top ten supply approximately 7.4% of the sample.

Chronic pancreatitis pancreas tissue was obtained from patients undergoing total pancreatectomy with islet autotransplantation (TPIAT). No known history of diabetes was present in the included chronic pancreatitis patients. For TCRbeta sequencing, genomic DNA was extracted directly from bulk pancreas tissue, without T cell sorting. Pancreas tissues from patients and organ donors were collected consecutively at two US centers. Study-wide conclusions, independent of this receptor: Vbeta-Jbeta gene family usage, including TRBV10, TRBV19, TRBV23 and TRBV5, differed between hereditary and idiopathic chronic pancreatitis. Compared with controls, both chronic pancreatitis groups had significantly higher TCRbeta repertoire diversity and lower clonality. Chronic pancreatitis caused by alcohol use was excluded from the study. Because patient tissue could be obtained only at the time of TPIAT, immune findings may have been influenced by differences in disease duration. Numbers of productive TCR rearrangements correlated positively with disease severity scores among about a dozen chronic pancreatitis patients.

About this clone: Its recognized antigen is unknown. The input lacks base qualities; no much larger clone sits a single base away.

The germline V end is reduced by 2 bases and the J end by 8 bases; junction bases left unmatched: 6. The germline V gene sets CDR1 to MNHEY and CDR2 to SVGEGT. The CDR3 runs 14 amino acids, cysteine and phenylalanine included. Of all the DNA, just the CDR3 is kept, 42 bases in frame from base 1. The sequenced sample was pancreas tissue with hereditary chronic pancreatitis. The chain is assembled from TRBV6-2 or TRBV6-3 and TRBJ2-1, and 7 bases in between align with TRBD2. This TCR was sampled from a human donor with chronic pancreatitis. The nucleotide sequence is given as TGTGCCAGCAGTTACAACCGGGGAGGGCATGAGCAGTTCTTC. Its amino acids are CASSYNRGGHEQFF.